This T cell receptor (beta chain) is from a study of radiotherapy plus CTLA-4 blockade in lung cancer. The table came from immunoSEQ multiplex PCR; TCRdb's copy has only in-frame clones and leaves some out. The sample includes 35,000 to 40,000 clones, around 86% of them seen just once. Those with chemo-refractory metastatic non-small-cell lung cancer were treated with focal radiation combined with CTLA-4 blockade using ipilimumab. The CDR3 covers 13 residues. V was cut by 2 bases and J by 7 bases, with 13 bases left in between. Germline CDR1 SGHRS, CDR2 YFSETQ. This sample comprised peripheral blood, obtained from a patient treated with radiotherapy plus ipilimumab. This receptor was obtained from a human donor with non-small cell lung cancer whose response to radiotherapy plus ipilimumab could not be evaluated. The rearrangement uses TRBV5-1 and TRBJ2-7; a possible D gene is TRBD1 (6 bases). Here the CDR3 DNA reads TGCGCCAGCAGCTTCGGTCAGGGGTGGGAGCAGTACTTC. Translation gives CASSFGQGWEQYF.